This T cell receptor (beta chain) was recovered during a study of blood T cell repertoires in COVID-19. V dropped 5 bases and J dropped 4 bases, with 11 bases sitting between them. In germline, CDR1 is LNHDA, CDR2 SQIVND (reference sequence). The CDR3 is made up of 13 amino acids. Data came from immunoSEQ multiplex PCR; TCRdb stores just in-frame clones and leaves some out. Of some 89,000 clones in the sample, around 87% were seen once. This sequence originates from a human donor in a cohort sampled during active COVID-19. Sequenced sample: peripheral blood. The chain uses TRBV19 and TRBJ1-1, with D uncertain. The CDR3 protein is CASSLYGSTEAFF. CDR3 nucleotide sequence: TGTGCCAGTAGTCTCTACGGGAGCACTGAAGCTTTCTTT.